Shown below are 23 T cell receptor beta chains from a single sample sequenced in a study of early T cells in non-severe SARS-CoV-2 infection. Each CDR3 protein is one row after TCRdb ran MiXCR on the 5' RACE reads. This sample carries roughly 110,000 distinct CDR3 sequences, around 10% of them seen once, and the ten largest clones take about 8%. Sample: whole blood. These receptors were collected from an adult who was a healthcare worker with PCR-confirmed SARS-CoV-2 infection or an uninfected control (not recorded which).

In this sample, this clonotype turned up a few times. CDR3 sequence reads: CASSGQLQNTGELFF. The CDR3 DNA reads TGTGCCAGCAGTGGACAGCTCCAGAACACCGGGGAGCTGTTTTTT. The chain recombines TRBV2 with TRBJ2-2, with D possibly TRBD1 on 5 matching bases. V dropped 4 bases and J dropped 1 base, with 10 bases sitting between them. CDR1 and CDR2 from the germline V gene are SNHLY and FYNNEI. The CDR3 is 15 residues long.

On this clonotype: It may be a read error: a sequence one base away is much more abundant. The rearrangement links TRBV6-5 to TRBJ2-7; TRBD2 matches 8 bases. The CDR3 covers 16 residues. J gave up 2 bases and V 3 bases, and 9 bases lay outside the gene matches. Germline-derived CDR1 and CDR2 are MNHEY and SVGAGI. CDR3 amino acids: CASSYGTRSLAYEQYF. Written as DNA, the CDR3 is TGTGCCAGCAGTTATGGGACTAGAAGCCTCGCCTACGAGCAGTACTTC.

At least ten counts were recorded for this clonotype. The J gene is TRBJ1-1, the V gene TRBV20-1; possibly TRBD1 for D (5 bases). The CDR3 spans 13 residues. Germline-derived CDR1 and CDR2 are DFQATT and SNEGSKA (reference sequence). Trimming left V 3 bases short and J 3 bases short, with 11 bases between. CDR3 protein: CSARRQPDTEAFF. The CDR3 region has the DNA TGCAGTGCTAGGAGACAGCCGGACACTGAAGCTTTCTTT.

This clonotype was recorded a few times. The chain uses TRBV12-3 or TRBV12-4 and TRBJ2-1, with a possible D match to TRBD1 (6 bases). The length of the CDR3 is 13 residues. The V end was cut by 6 bases, the J end by 10 bases, with 16 bases between. The CDR3 sequence: CASSRGPQWEQFF. DNA for the CDR3: TGTGCCAGCAGCAGGGGCCCGCAATGGGAGCAGTTCTTC.

This clonotype was detected only a few times. The chain links TRBV12-3 or TRBV12-4 to TRBJ2-7, with 7 positions matching TRBD1. This CDR3 has 15 amino acids. V lost 5 bases to trimming and J lost 4 bases; unmatched junction nucleotides: 11. CDR3 DNA: TGTGCCAGCAGTCTTACCACAGGGGCGTTATACGAGCAGTACTTC. This encodes CASSLTTGALYEQYF.

This clonotype has just a few counts. The CDR3 sequence is CSAGQGSHTGELFF. CDR3 sequence (DNA): TGCAGCGCCGGACAGGGGTCGCACACCGGGGAGCTGTTTTTT. The chain recombines TRBV29-1 with TRBJ2-2; TRBD1 agrees at 9 bases. V shed 7 bases, J shed 3 bases, and the junction held 6 bases outside the gene matches. This CDR3 spans 14 amino acids. The germline CDR1 and CDR2 sequences are SQVTM and ANQGSEA.

This clonotype was observed at least ten times. V is TRBV9 and J is TRBJ2-7; TRBD2 agrees at 7 bases. V shed 0 bases and J 2 bases; nucleotides not matched to a gene: 5. The CDR3 sequence is 15 residues long. Looked up from germline, CDR1 is SGDLS and CDR2 is YYNGEE. The DNA of the CDR3 is TGTGCCAGCAGCGTAGGTGGGACTACCGCCTACGAGCAGTACTTC. It translates to CASSVGGTTAYEQYF.

The CDR3 bases are TGTGCCAGCAGCGTAGTAGGGAGAACTGAAGAGACCCAGTACTTC. This sequence encodes CASSVVGRTEETQYF. The chain couples TRBV9 to TRBJ2-5, with D tentatively TRBD2 (5 bases). Trimming stripped 0 bases from V and 3 bases from J, with 12 bases between. This CDR3 contains 15 residues. Germline CDR1 and CDR2: SGDLS and YYNGEE.

Many counts were recorded for this clonotype. The chain employs TRBV7-2 and TRBJ2-5, with TRBD2 matching over 12 bases. J gave up 4 bases and V 6 bases, and 18 bases lay outside the gene matches. This CDR3 contains 19 residues. The V gene's germline CDR1 is SGHTA and CDR2 FQGNSA. Here the CDR3 reads CASSPTLSPASGRGETQYF. In DNA, the CDR3 is TGTGCCAGCAGTCCTACTTTGTCCCCGGCTAGCGGGAGGGGAGAGACCCAGTACTTC.

This clonotype was seen repeatedly, ten times or more. The chain recombines TRBV5-5 with TRBJ1-2, with D unresolved. This CDR3 spans 13 amino acids. The germline gives CDR1 SGHKS, CDR2 YYEKEE (reference sequence). V lost 2 bases, J lost 5 bases, and 10 bases lay in between. CDR3 coding DNA: TGTGCCAGCAGCTTTCGAGACCTATATGGCTACACCTTC. Translation gives CASSFRDLYGYTF.

V is TRBV7-2 and J is TRBJ2-3, with TRBD2 identical over 12 bases. The CDR3 is made up of 18 amino acids. Germline V gives CDR1 SGHTA, CDR2 FQGNSA. Trimming took 1 base from V and 0 from J; bases not matched to a gene: 5. Here the CDR3 DNA reads TGTGCCAGCAGCTTAGTGACTAGCGGGAGTAGGAGCACAGATACGCAGTATTTT. Protein: CASSLVTSGSRSTDTQYF. The complete variable domain, with remaining parts taken from reference TRBV7-2 and TRBJ2-3, reads GAGVSQSPSNKVTEKGKDVELRCDPISGHTALYWYRQSLGQGLEFLIYFQGNSAPDKSGLPSDRFSAERTGGSVSTLTIQRTQQEDSAVYLCASSLVTSGSRSTDTQYFGPGTRLTVL.

The chain employs TRBV11-2 and TRBJ2-7; TRBD2 might be the D (5 bases). Germline assignment: CDR1 SGHAT and CDR2 FQNNGV. V dropped 6 bases and J dropped 6 bases, with 27 bases sitting between them. The length of the CDR3 is 17 residues. CDR3 amino acids: CASRSHHGNTGKGEQYF. The CDR3 DNA follows: TGTGCCAGCAGGTCCCATCACGGGAATACTGGTAAAGGCGAGCAGTACTTC.

The table lists this clonotype with many counts. The CDR3 region is CASSIDRETQYF. Written as DNA, the CDR3 is TGTGCCAGTAGTATCGACAGGGAGACGCAGTATTTT. This chain uses TRBV19 with TRBJ2-3; TRBD1 aligns across 7 bases. CDR3 length: 12 amino acids. CDR1 and CDR2 (germline): LNHDA, SQIVND (reference sequence). The J segment lost 9 bases and the V segment lost 3 bases, leaving 3 bases of the junction unmatched.

V usage is TRBV20-1 and J usage is TRBJ1-5; 9 bases line up with TRBD1. V was pared by 3 bases and J by 9 bases, with 9 bases of the junction left unmatched. The germline CDR1 and CDR2 sequences are DFQATT and SNEGSKA (reference sequence). The CDR3 sequence is 14 residues long. In DNA form, the CDR3 reads TGCAGTGCTAGCAGGGGACAGGGTTGGACGCCCCAGCATTTT. It translates to CSASRGQGWTPQHF.

This clonotype was seen at least ten times. The rearrangement uses TRBV27 and TRBJ2-7; perhaps D is TRBD1 or TRBD2 (5 bases each). Germline V lookup: CDR1 MNHEY, CDR2 SMNVEV (reference sequence). Trimming pared 6 bases from V and 0 bases from J, leaving 12 bases between. CDR3 size: 14 residues. Written as DNA, the CDR3 is TGTGCCAGCAGGTTGGGGGTACGCTCCTACGAGCAGTACTTC. Residues: CASRLGVRSYEQYF.

The genes are TRBV9 and TRBJ2-7, with 7 bases that match TRBD1. In germline, CDR1 is SGDLS, CDR2 YYNGEE. Unmatched junction bases numbered 10, after V lost 4 bases and J lost 3 bases. The CDR3 runs to 15 residues. Written as DNA, the CDR3 is TGTGCCAGCAGCCCGGGACAGTGGGTAAGCTACGAGCAGTACTTC. The encoded protein is CASSPGQWVSYEQYF.

This clonotype was detected many times. The V call is TRBV5-4, the J call TRBJ2-7, with 10 bases lining up with TRBD1. The CDR3 consists of 15 residues. V trimming: 2 bases; J trimming: 6 bases; junction bases outside the gene matches: 8. Germline-derived CDR1 and CDR2 are SGHNT and YYREEE (reference sequence). CDR3: CASSLQTGGASEQYF. As DNA, the CDR3 is TGTGCCAGCAGCTTACAGACAGGGGGCGCGTCCGAGCAGTACTTC.

This clonotype was seen only a few times. This chain connects TRBV6-1 to TRBJ2-4; 8 nucleotides match TRBD2. Germline loops: CDR1 MNHNS, CDR2 SASEGT. CDR3 length: 15 amino acids. Germline trimming cut 4 bases from V and 1 base from J; bases unmatched to any gene: 3. The CDR3 bases are TGTGCCAGCAGTGTCGGGGGGGCGGCCAAAAACATTCAGTACTTC. Translation: CASSVGGAAKNIQYF.

This clonotype was observed many times. This chain joins TRBV5-4 and TRBJ2-3; 8 bases agree with TRBD2. The V and J ends lost 2 bases and 1 base, in that order; junction bases with no gene match: 3. The CDR3 has 15 amino acids. The germline CDR1 and CDR2 sequences are SGHNT and YYREEE (reference sequence). CDR3 bases: TGTGCCAGCAGCTTAGCGGGAGTGGGCACAGATACGCAGTATTTT. This translates into CASSLAGVGTDTQYF.

At least ten counts were recorded for this clonotype. The rearrangement uses TRBV4-1 and TRBJ2-7; 9 nucleotides agree with TRBD2. Trimming cost V 0 bases and J 4 bases; bases outside gene matches: 4. The CDR3 totals 15 residues. Per germline, CDR1 MGHRA and CDR2 YSYEKL. CDR3 sequence (DNA): TGCGCCAGCAGCCAAGAGGGGCTAGCGGGGTACGAGCAGTACTTC. Its translation is CASSQEGLAGYEQYF.

This clonotype came up many times. The gene calls are TRBV19 and TRBJ2-2; 10 nucleotides align to TRBD2. Germline V gene sequence: CDR1 LNHDA, CDR2 SQIVND (reference sequence). V dropped 6 bases and J dropped 5; count of bases not matched to a gene: 3. The CDR3 consists of 14 residues. The CDR3 DNA follows: TGTGCCAGTAGCCCGGGACTAGCGACCGGGGAGCTGTTTTTT. The encoded protein is CASSPGLATGELFF.

The chain employs TRBV6-6 and TRBJ1-4; 11 nucleotides align to TRBD1. The CDR3 extends over 16 amino acids. CDR1 and CDR2 (germline): MNHNY, SVGAGI (reference sequence). V was clipped by 5 bases and J by 4 bases; unmatched bases: 6. As DNA, the CDR3 is TGTGCCAGCAGTCGCACCGGGACAGGGGGTAATGAAAAACTGTTTTTT. Translation: CASSRTGTGGNEKLFF.

The chain employs TRBV2 and TRBJ1-6, with D possibly TRBD1 on 5 matching bases. The germline V and J ends were trimmed by 2 bases and 7 bases, with 12 bases remaining between them. This CDR3 is 15 amino acids long. Germline V gives CDR1 SNHLY, CDR2 FYNNEI. The CDR3 spells CASSESGAQNSPLHF. The CDR3 nucleotides read TGTGCCAGCAGTGAATCCGGGGCCCAAAATTCACCCCTCCACTTT.